These T cell receptor beta chains were read from a single sample in a study of T cell responses to AZD1222 COVID-19 vaccine. Clones were read by immunoSEQ multiplex PCR, and TCRdb kept only the in-frame ones, dropping some. There are about 150,000 clones in the sample; approximately 90% occur only once, and 2.5% to 4% lies in the top ten. The sequencing used peripheral blood, collected 28 days after the second AZD1222 dose. All receptors derive from an adult who received the AZD1222 COVID-19 vaccine. Each CDR3 is given with its conserved first and last residue. Each record gives: D gene, J gene, V gene, CDR3 DNA, CDR3 protein. A D gene is named only where the DNA matches it firmly.

. | TRBJ2-2 | TRBV29-1 | TGCAGCGTTGATGAGGGCCTGAACACCGGGGAGCTGTTTTTT | CSVDEGLNTGELFF
TRBD1 | TRBJ2-1 | TRBV2 | TGTGCCAGCAGGGGACAGGGTGTGAATGAGCAGTTCTTC | CASRGQGVNEQFF
. | TRBJ2-7 | TRBV6-5 | TGTGCCAGCAGCCCCAGCCTCGCGGCTAATATCGAGCAGTACTTC | CASSPSLAANIEQYF
TRBD1 | TRBJ1-5 | TRBV19 | TGTGCCAGTAGTGGAAAGACAGGGGGAGACAATCAGCCCCAGCATTTT | CASSGKTGGDNQPQHF
TRBD1 | TRBJ2-7 | TRBV5-1 | TGCGCCAGCAGCTTGGATGGACAGGGCTACGAGCAGTACTTC | CASSLDGQGYEQYF
TRBD1 | TRBJ1-1 | TRBV7-8 | TGTGCCAGCAGCCACAGACAGGGTGAAGCTTTCTTT | CASSHRQGEAFF
. | TRBJ1-2 | TRBV27 | TGTGCCAGCAGTTTGCGGGGCGCAGGCTATGGCTACACCTTC | CASSLRGAGYGYTF
. | TRBJ2-3 | TRBV12-3/TRBV12-4 | TGTGCCAGCAGGCTAGTTAGCACAGATACGCAGTATTTT | CASRLVSTDTQYF
TRBD2 | TRBJ2-2 | TRBV9 | TGTGCCAGCAGCGGGACTAGCGGGGGATCCGGGGAGCTGTTTTTT | CASSGTSGGSGELFF
. | TRBJ1-1 | TRBV6-2/TRBV6-3 | TGTGCCAGCAGTTACTCGGACCCGCTGGAGGCTTTCTTT | CASSYSDPLEAFF
. | TRBJ1-2 | TRBV7-9 | TGTGCCAGCAGGCTTGGGACAAAAGATTATGGCTACACCTTC | CASRLGTKDYGYTF
TRBD1 | TRBJ1-1 | TRBV24-1 | TGTGCCACCAGTGCCTCGACAGGGAGGGAGGGGAACACTGAAGCTTTCTTT | CATSASTGREGNTEAFF
TRBD2 | TRBJ2-1 | TRBV4-3 | TGCGCCAGCAGCCAGGTAGCGGGAAGCTCCTACAATGAGCAGTTCTTC | CASSQVAGSSYNEQFF
. | TRBJ1-1 | TRBV11-2 | TGTGCCAGCAGCCACCCCGACAGGACCGGATTCCCTGAAGCTTTCTTT | CASSHPDRTGFPEAFF
. | TRBJ2-3 | TRBV7-9 | TGTGCCAGCAGCTTCAAGGGGATAAGCACAGATACGCAGTATTTT | CASSFKGISTDTQYF
. | TRBJ1-1 | TRBV29-1 | TGCAGCGTTGGGTCGACAGGGAACACTGAAGCTTTCTTT | CSVGSTGNTEAFF